A selection of T cell receptor beta chains follows, all from one sample in a study of long-term antiretroviral therapy in people with HIV. Measured with immunoSEQ multiplex PCR; TCRdb has only the in-frame clones, and not every one. The sample contains about 50,000 clones, roughly four fifths of which appear only once. The sample was unsorted PBMCs, taken 0.8 years after starting antiretroviral therapy. These receptors originate from a woman under 30 with HIV. The CDR3 runs from the conserved cysteine through the conserved F or W. D genes are given only for firm matches. Some rows mark clone size as missing; the rest say once, few, many or name a class of expanded clone.

TRBJ2-5	TRBD2	TRBV7-2	-	TGTGCCAGCAGCTTAACGGCTAGCGGGGTAGAGACCCAGTACTTC	CASSLTASGVETQYF
TRBJ1-2	TRBD1	TRBV5-1	few	TGCGCCAGCAGTTTTACAGGGGAGCATCATGGCTACACCTTC	CASSFTGEHHGYTF
TRBJ2-7	TRBD2	TRBV4-3	-	TGCGCCAGCAGCCAAGTCCCAACCCAGCGGGAGGGCAGCTCCTACGAGCAGTACTTC	CASSQVPTQREGSSYEQYF
TRBJ2-7	TRBD1	TRBV2	few	TGTGCCAGCAGAGGACAGGGGGAGTACTTC	CASRGQGEYF
TRBJ2-2	-	TRBV4-1	-	TGCGCCAGTGGGGCCAGGGGCGTCCCCAACACCGGGGAGCTGTTTTTT	CASGARGVPNTGELFF
TRBJ2-2	-	TRBV11-3	-	TGTGCCAGCGGGGGACGGATTGACACCGGGGAGCTGTTTTTT	CASGGRIDTGELFF
TRBJ2-5	TRBD2	TRBV6-5	-	TGTGCCAGCAGTTCCTTAACTAGCGGGGAGACCCAGTACTTC	CASSSLTSGETQYF
TRBJ2-7	TRBD1	TRBV19	-	TGTGCCAGTAGTAGCTACCGGGACAGGGGGGACTACGAGCAGTACTTC	CASSSYRDRGDYEQYF
TRBJ1-2	-	TRBV5-1	-	TGCGCCAGCAGCTTGGAATGGGGGAATAAGCCCTATGGCTACACCTTC	CASSLEWGNKPYGYTF
TRBJ2-2	-	TRBV7-3	-	TGTGCCAGCAGCTCCACCGGGCCCACGGGGACCGGGGAGCTGTTTTTT	CASSSTGPTGTGELFF
TRBJ1-4	-	TRBV30	-	TGTGCCTGGAAAGTGAGGGGGGATGAAAAACTGTTTTTT	CAWKVRGDEKLFF
TRBJ1-6	-	TRBV28	-	TGTGCCAGCTCCCGAGGGGATTCACCCCTCCACTTT	CASSRGDSPLHF
TRBJ1-2	TRBD1	TRBV7-3	-	TGTGCCAGCAGCCAAGGACAGGGATATGGCTACACCTTC	CASSQGQGYGYTF
TRBJ1-4	TRBD1	TRBV2	-	TGTGCCAGCGATCCTATTCGACAGGGTGGGGTAAATGAAAAACTGTTTTTT	CASDPIRQGGVNEKLFF
TRBJ2-3	TRBD2	TRBV28	once	TGTGCCAGCAGTGCCCCGGGACTAGCGGGATGGGACTCAAGAGATACGCAGTATTTT	CASSAPGLAGWDSRDTQYF
TRBJ2-1	TRBD2	TRBV5-1	-	TGCGCCAGCAGCCAGAAGCGGGACGGGTCCTACAATGAGCAGTTCTTC	CASSQKRDGSYNEQFF
TRBJ2-7	-	TRBV7-9	-	TGTGCCAGCAGCCAAGAAGTGGCTAGTGACTCCTACGAGCAGTACTTC	CASSQEVASDSYEQYF
TRBJ1-2	-	TRBV9	-	TGTGCCAGCAGCGAGACGTCTTGGGACACCGGTTATGGCTACACCTTC	CASSETSWDTGYGYTF
TRBJ2-5	TRBD1	TRBV28	-	TGTGCCAGCAGTTCGTTGGGACAGGGTGGAGAGACCCAGTACTTC	CASSSLGQGGETQYF
TRBJ2-2	TRBD2	TRBV5-1	-	TGCGCCAGCAGCTCCCGTAGCGGGAGGGAGCTGTTTTTT	CASSSRSGRELFF
TRBJ2-7	-	TRBV5-4	-	TGTGCCAGCAGCTTGGGGGAGCGGGTTGAACAGTACTTC	CASSLGERVEQYF
TRBJ2-5	-	TRBV7-3	-	TGTGCCAGCAGCAAGGAGGGGGGGGCCCAAGAGACCCAGTACTTC	CASSKEGGAQETQYF
TRBJ2-3	TRBD2	TRBV2	-	TGTGCCAGCAGTGAAGGTAGCGGGAGGGCCGGTACGCAGTATTTT	CASSEGSGRAGTQYF
TRBJ1-1	-	TRBV5-1	-	TGCGCCAGCAGCTTGGATAGGGCGGGAACTGAAGCTTTCTTT	CASSLDRAGTEAFF
TRBJ2-7	-	TRBV27	-	TGTGCCAGCAGTTTATCCGTGAGAGAGTACCAACAGTACTTC	CASSLSVREYQQYF
TRBJ2-1	TRBD2	TRBV7-2	-	TGTGCCAGCAGAACTAGCGGCTCCTACAATGAGCAGTTCTTC	CASRTSGSYNEQFF
TRBJ2-7	-	TRBV5-4	-	TGTGCCAGCAGCTTGTCCCGCTCCTCCTACGAGCAGTACTTC	CASSLSRSSYEQYF
TRBJ2-1	-	TRBV14	-	TGTGCCAGCAGCCAAGAGTTCGCAGGGCCTCCCTACAATGAGCAGTTCTTC	CASSQEFAGPPYNEQFF
TRBJ1-2	TRBD1	TRBV9	few	TGTGCCAGCAGCGTAGGAGGGGGCTTTGGCTACACCTTC	CASSVGGGFGYTF
TRBJ2-7	-	TRBV10-3	-	TGTGCCATCAGTGAGCCCACCGTCCAGGATGAGCAGTACTTC	CAISEPTVQDEQYF
TRBJ1-6	-	TRBV11-2	-	TGTGCCAGCAGAGCGAGGGGTTGGGATAATTCACCCCTCCACTTT	CASRARGWDNSPLHF
TRBJ2-2	TRBD1	TRBV2	few	TGTGCCAGCAAAATGGGTGTAGGGACAGGGCGATGGCTGTTTTTT	CASKMGVGTGRWLFF
TRBJ2-1	TRBD2	TRBV10-1	once	TGCGCCAGCAGTGCGAGCGGGAGGCCCCATGAGCAGTTCTTC	CASSASGRPHEQFF
TRBJ1-5	TRBD1	TRBV4-2	once	TGTGCCAGCAGCCACGACAGGGGTGGGAATCAGCCCCAGCATTTT	CASSHDRGGNQPQHF
TRBJ2-1	-	TRBV6-6	few	TGTGCCAGCAGTTACTATCGGGACTTTCCTGGGGATGAGCAGTTCTTC	CASSYYRDFPGDEQFF
TRBJ2-7	-	TRBV19	-	TGTGCCAGTAGTATAGTTGGAGGGCCCGGCGAGCAGTACTTC	CASSIVGGPGEQYF
TRBJ2-3	-	TRBV5-4	-	TGTGCCAGCAGCTCGGGACTGACCCAGTATTTT	CASSSGLTQYF
TRBJ2-3	-	TRBV9	-	TGTGCCAGCAGCGTAACCGACTACGCGGATACGCAGTATTTT	CASSVTDYADTQYF
TRBJ1-3	-	TRBV4-3	once	TGCGCCAGCAGCCAAGATCGTGTGGGAGGAAACACCATATATTTT	CASSQDRVGGNTIYF
TRBJ2-1	-	TRBV7-2	-	TGTGCCAGCAGCTTAGGACCTCCGGGAGCAAATTTGGGTGAGCAGTTCTTC	CASSLGPPGANLGEQFF
TRBJ2-7	TRBD2	TRBV7-9	few	TGTGCCAGCAGCGAATCGGCGGGAGAATCCCTCGAGCAGTACTTC	CASSESAGESLEQYF
TRBJ2-1	-	TRBV4-3	-	TGCGCCAGCAGCCAAGAGTTCAGGGGATCCTACAATGAGCAGTTCTTC	CASSQEFRGSYNEQFF
TRBJ2-5	-	TRBV11-2	-	TGTGCCAGCAGCAGGGTGATAGAGACCCAGTACTTC	CASSRVIETQYF
TRBJ2-4	-	TRBV4-1	-	TGCGCCAGCAGCCAAGATTGGGGTATTCAGTACTTC	CASSQDWGIQYF
TRBJ2-1	-	TRBV4-3	-	TGCGCCAGCAGCCAAGATAGGGGTTCGGAATCCTACAATGAGCAGTTCTTC	CASSQDRGSESYNEQFF
TRBJ2-3	-	TRBV27	-	TGTGCCAGCAGCCCTCCGGGCACAGATACGCAGTATTTT	CASSPPGTDTQYF
TRBJ1-1	-	TRBV2	-	TGTGCCATCCCGACGTTGAACACTGAAGCTTTCTTT	CAIPTLNTEAFF
TRBJ2-5	TRBD2	TRBV7-2	-	TGTGCCAGCACCGCGACTAGCGCCTCGGGGACCCAGTACTTC	CASTATSASGTQYF
TRBJ2-3	TRBD2	TRBV28	-	TGTGCCAGCAGTTTAGGGGGCGGGAGGGCCCGGACAGATACGCAGTATTTT	CASSLGGGRARTDTQYF
TRBJ2-5	-	TRBV2	-	TGTGCCAGCAGTACCTCGCTGACACCAGAACAAGAGACCCAGTACTTC	CASSTSLTPEQETQYF
TRBJ1-1	-	TRBV7-3	-	TGTGCCAGCAGCTTAGGGGGCGCGAACACTGAAGCTTTCTTT	CASSLGGANTEAFF
TRBJ2-3	-	TRBV18	-	TGTGCCAGCTCACCACGGGCGGAGTACACAGATACGCAGTATTTT	CASSPRAEYTDTQYF
TRBJ2-7	-	TRBV28	few	TGTGCCACCAACAGGAACTCCTACGAGCAGTACTTC	CATNRNSYEQYF
TRBJ1-4	-	TRBV5-5	-	TGTGCCAGCAGCCTGGACAGCGGTAATGAAAAACTGTTTTTT	CASSLDSGNEKLFF
TRBJ1-4	TRBD1	TRBV10-3	-	TGTGCCATCAGGACCCGACAGGGTAGCGGGACTAATGAAAAACTGTTTTTT	CAIRTRQGSGTNEKLFF
TRBJ2-7	TRBD1	TRBV5-1	-	TGCGCCAGCAGCCCGGGGACAGGGTATGACGAGCAGTACTTC	CASSPGTGYDEQYF